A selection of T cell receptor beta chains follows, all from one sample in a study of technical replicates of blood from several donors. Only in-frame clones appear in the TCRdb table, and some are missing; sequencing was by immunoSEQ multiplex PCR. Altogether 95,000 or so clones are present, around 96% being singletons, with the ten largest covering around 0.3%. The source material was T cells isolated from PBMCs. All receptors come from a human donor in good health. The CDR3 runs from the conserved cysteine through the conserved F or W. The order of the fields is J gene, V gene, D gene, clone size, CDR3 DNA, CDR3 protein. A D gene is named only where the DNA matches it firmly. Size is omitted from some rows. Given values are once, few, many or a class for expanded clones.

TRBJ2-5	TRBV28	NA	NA	TGTGCCGGCAGTTTCGGGGCGGGGATGGAGAAGACCCAGTACTTC	CAGSFGAGMEKTQYF
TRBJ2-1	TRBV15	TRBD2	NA	TGTGCCACCAGCAGCGAGCTAGCGGCACGCTCCTACAATGAGCAGTTCTTC	CATSSELAARSYNEQFF
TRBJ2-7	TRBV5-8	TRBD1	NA	TGTGCCAGCAGCTGGGACAGGGGCGACGAGCAGTACTTC	CASSWDRGDEQYF
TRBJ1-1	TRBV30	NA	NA	TGTGCCTGGAGTGTATCAATCGGGTCTTCCAGGAACACTGAAGCTTTCTTT	CAWSVSIGSSRNTEAFF
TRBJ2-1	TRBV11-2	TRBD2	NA	TGTGCCAGCAGCTTAGCACCTCCCGGGACTAGTGTTAATGAGCAGTTCTTC	CASSLAPPGTSVNEQFF
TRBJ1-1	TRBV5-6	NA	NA	TGTGCCAGCAGCTTCTCGGACAGCTACACTGAAGCTTTCTTT	CASSFSDSYTEAFF
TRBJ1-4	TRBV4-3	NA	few	TGCGCCAGCAGCCTTACAGAGGGTCATGAAAAACTGTTTTTT	CASSLTEGHEKLFF
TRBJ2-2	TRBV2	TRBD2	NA	TGTGCCAGCAGTGAAGATCTGGCGGGAGTGAGGACCGGGGAGCTGTTTTTT	CASSEDLAGVRTGELFF
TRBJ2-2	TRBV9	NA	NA	TGTGCCAGCAGCGTAGATGGCGGGGTAGACACCGGGGAGCTGTTTTTT	CASSVDGGVDTGELFF
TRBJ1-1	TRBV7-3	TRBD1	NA	TGTGCCAGCAGCTTAACTGCCGGGACAGGGGGAACTGAAGCTTTCTTT	CASSLTAGTGGTEAFF
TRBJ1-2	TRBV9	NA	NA	TGTGCCAGCAGCAAGTCAGGGAGGAGTGGCTACACCTTC	CASSKSGRSGYTF
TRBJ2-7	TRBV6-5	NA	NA	TGTGCCAGCAGTTACCGAACCGGGTACGAGCAGTACTTC	CASSYRTGYEQYF
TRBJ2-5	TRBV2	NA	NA	TGTGCCAGCGGAAGCGACGGGTACCAAGAGACCCAGTACTTC	CASGSDGYQETQYF
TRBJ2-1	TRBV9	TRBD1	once	TGTGCCAGCAGCGCAGCCGGGACAGGGTACAATGAGCAGTTCTTC	CASSAAGTGYNEQFF
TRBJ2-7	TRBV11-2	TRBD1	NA	TGTGCCAGCAGCGGACCAGGACAGGCCTACGAGCAGTACTTC	CASSGPGQAYEQYF
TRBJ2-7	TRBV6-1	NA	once	TGTGCCAGCAGCGACCCCGGACAGACCTACGAGCAGTACTTC	CASSDPGQTYEQYF
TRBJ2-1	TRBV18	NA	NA	TGTGCCAGCTCATCAGGGACACCGAGGGATGAGCAGTTCTTC	CASSSGTPRDEQFF
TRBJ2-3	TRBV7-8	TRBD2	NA	TGTGCCAGCAGCTCTGGACTAGCGGGAGTTTGGGTTACGCAGTATTTT	CASSSGLAGVWVTQYF
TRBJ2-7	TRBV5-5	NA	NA	TGTGCCAGCAGCTTGTATAGGACAGCCTCCTACGAGCAGTACTTC	CASSLYRTASYEQYF
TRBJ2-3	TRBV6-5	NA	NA	TGTGCCAGCAGAGACACCTACACAGATACGCAGTATTTT	CASRDTYTDTQYF
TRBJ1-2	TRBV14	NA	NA	TGTGCCAGCAGCCAAATGGACTTCTTTGGCTACACCTTC	CASSQMDFFGYTF
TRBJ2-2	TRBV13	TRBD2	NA	TGTGCCAGCGGGTTTTTAGCGGGAGAGATCACCGGGGAGCTGTTTTTT	CASGFLAGEITGELFF
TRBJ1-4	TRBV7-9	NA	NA	TGTGCCACCAGTCTCGGAGGGAATGAAAAACTGTTTTTT	CATSLGGNEKLFF
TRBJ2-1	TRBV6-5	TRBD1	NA	TGTGCCAGCAGTTACCGGCCCGCAGGGGGCCGTGAGCAGTTCTTC	CASSYRPAGGREQFF
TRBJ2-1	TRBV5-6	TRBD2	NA	TGTGCCAGCAGCATATGGACTAGCGGGAGATACAATGAGCAGTTCTTC	CASSIWTSGRYNEQFF
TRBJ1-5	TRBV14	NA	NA	TGTGCCAGCAGCCAGCGGGGGAGCAATCAGCCCCAGCATTTT	CASSQRGSNQPQHF
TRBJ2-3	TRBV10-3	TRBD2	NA	TGTGCCATCAGTGAGGCTAGCGGGAGAAGATTCAGAGATACGCAGTATTTT	CAISEASGRRFRDTQYF
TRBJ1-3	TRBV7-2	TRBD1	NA	TGTGCCAGCAGCTTAGGGGACAGGCCTGGATACACCATATATTTT	CASSLGDRPGYTIYF
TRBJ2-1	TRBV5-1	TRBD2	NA	TGCGCCAGCAGCGTCGGACTAGCGGGAGGTAAAAATGAGCAGTTCTTC	CASSVGLAGGKNEQFF
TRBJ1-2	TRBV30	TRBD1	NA	TGTGCCTGGAGTCCAGACAGGGGGCACGGCTACACCTTC	CAWSPDRGHGYTF
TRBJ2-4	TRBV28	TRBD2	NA	TGTGCCAGCAGTTTGGGTAGCGGGAATCCCAAAAACATTCAGTACTTC	CASSLGSGNPKNIQYF
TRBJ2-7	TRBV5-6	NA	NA	TGTGCCAGCAGCTTTTCCGTTGCGCCCTACGAGCAGTACTTC	CASSFSVAPYEQYF
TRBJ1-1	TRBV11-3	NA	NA	TGTGCCAGCAGCACCAACTTCTACAGTAACACTGAAGCTTTCTTT	CASSTNFYSNTEAFF